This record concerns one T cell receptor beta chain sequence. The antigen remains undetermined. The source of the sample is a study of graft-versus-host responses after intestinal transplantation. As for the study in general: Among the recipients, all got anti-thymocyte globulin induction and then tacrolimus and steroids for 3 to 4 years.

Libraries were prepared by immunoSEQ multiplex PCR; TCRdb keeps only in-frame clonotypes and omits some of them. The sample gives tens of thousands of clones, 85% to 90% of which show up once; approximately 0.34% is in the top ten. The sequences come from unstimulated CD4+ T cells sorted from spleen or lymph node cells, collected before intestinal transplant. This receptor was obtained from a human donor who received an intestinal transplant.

DNA of the CDR3: TGTGCCAGCAGCTTAAGACCCCCTCTGGCAGGGATGGTGACCGGGGAGCTGTTTTTT. Protein: CASSLRPPLAGMVTGELFF. The V and J genes are TRBV7-3 and TRBJ2-2; D perhaps matches TRBD1 (5 bases). Germline V gene data show CDR1 as SGHTA and CDR2 as FQGTGA. Deletions cut 1 base from V and 5 bases from J, with 23 bases between. The CDR3 length is 19 residues.